The sequence of this TCR beta chain was determined in a study of radiotherapy plus CTLA-4 blockade in lung cancer. The method was immunoSEQ multiplex PCR; TCRdb's version includes in-frame clones alone and lacks a portion of them. Seen here are more than 55,000 clones, approximately 82% observed once, and the top ten hold less than 7.5%. Germline CDR1 reads SGHRS; CDR2 reads YFSETQ. V lost 5 bases, J lost 0 bases, and 16 bases lay in between. The CDR3 sequence is 16 residues long. Here the sequenced sample was peripheral blood, taken from a patient treated with radiotherapy plus ipilimumab. This clonotype was obtained from a human donor with non-small cell lung cancer whose response to radiotherapy plus ipilimumab could not be evaluated. The chain combines TRBV5-1 with TRBJ2-3, with TRBD2 as a possible D gene (7 bases). CDR3 residues: CASSYGRGASTDTQYF. Here the CDR3 DNA reads TGCGCCAGCAGTTATGGACGGGGGGCGAGCACAGATACGCAGTATTTT.